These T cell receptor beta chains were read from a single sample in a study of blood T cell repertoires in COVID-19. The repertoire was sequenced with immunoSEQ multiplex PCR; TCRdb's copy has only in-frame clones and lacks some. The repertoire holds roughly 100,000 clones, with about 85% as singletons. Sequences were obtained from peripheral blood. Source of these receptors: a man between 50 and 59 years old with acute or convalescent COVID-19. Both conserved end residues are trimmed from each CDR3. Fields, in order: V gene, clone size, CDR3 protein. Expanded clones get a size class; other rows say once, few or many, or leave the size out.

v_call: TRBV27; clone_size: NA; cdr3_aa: ASGLRQPQH
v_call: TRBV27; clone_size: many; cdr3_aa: ASSLFWVGTGGSETQY
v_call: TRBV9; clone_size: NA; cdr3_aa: ASSVEGGTDTQY
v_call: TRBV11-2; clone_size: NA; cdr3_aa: ASSGTVGAPLH
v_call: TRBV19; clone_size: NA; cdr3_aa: ASSISPSSPGELF
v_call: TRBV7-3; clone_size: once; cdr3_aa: ASSVQGDGIQY
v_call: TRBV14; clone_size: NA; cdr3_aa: ASSPLGTGRRETQY
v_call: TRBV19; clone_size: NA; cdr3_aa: ASTTSREGSTQY
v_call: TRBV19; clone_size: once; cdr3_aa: ASSFRTGNTGELF
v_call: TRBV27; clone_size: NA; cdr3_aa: ASSLSDSNQPQH
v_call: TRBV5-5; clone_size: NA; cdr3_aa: ASSFGQGAILNTEAF
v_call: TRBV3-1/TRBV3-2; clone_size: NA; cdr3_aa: ASSHPGASGSLDTQY